This TCR beta chain originates from a study of blood T cell repertoires in COVID-19. Study context: The United States, Italy and Spain supplied acute and convalescent COVID-19 samples. Sample material is recorded as cDNA or gDNA derived from T cells, B-cell-depleted T cells, or PBMCs.

Using immunoSEQ multiplex PCR, the repertoire was profiled, and TCRdb retains in-frame clones only, with some absent. The table lists approximately 110,000 clones, roughly 75% of them singletons, with around 4% in the top ten. The CDR3 totals 13 residues. Trimming pared 2 bases from V and 7 bases from J, leaving 11 bases between. Germline values: CDR1 MDHEN, CDR2 SYDVKM. The source material was peripheral blood. The sequence was collected from a human donor in a cohort sampled during active or convalescent COVID-19. This chain links TRBV28 with TRBJ1-1, with a tentative D call TRBD1 (5 bases). The CDR3 nucleotides read TGTGCCAGCAGTTTAGTTGGCAGGGATGAAGCTTTCTTT. Translated, it gives CASSLVGRDEAFF. The whole variable domain, filled in from reference TRBV28 and TRBJ1-1, reads DVKVTQSSRYLVKRTGEKVFLECVQDMDHENMFWYRQDPGLGLRLIYFSYDVKMKEKGDIPEGYSVSREKKERFSLILESASTNQTSMYLCASSLVGRDEAFFGQGTRLTVV.